The rows below give T cell receptor beta chains drawn from one sample of a study of blood T cell repertoires in COVID-19. Data came from immunoSEQ multiplex PCR; TCRdb stores just in-frame clones and leaves some out. The sample has hundreds of thousands of clones, about 90% seen once; the top ten hold approximately 3.5%. The sample taken for sequencing was peripheral blood. The receptors come from a young woman who had recovered from COVID-19. Each CDR3 is given with its conserved first and last residue. Fields, in order: V gene, CDR3 protein.

TRBV7-2 CASSRGLAGGLNEQFF
TRBV7-9 CASSIQGQGLDEQFF
TRBV4-3 CASSHRQGSQETQYF
TRBV7-9 CASSLDGGNYNEQFF
TRBV27 CASSLARGNTEAFF
TRBV28 CASSPQGAEETQYF
TRBV18 CASSPRAPAGEVFRKTQYF
TRBV4-3 CASSQDPGLAGVDTQYF
TRBV6-6 CASSGDTGGENYGYTF
TRBV11-3 CASSLRRERYNEQFF
TRBV25-1 CASSPGVIPFF
TRBV2 CASSGLAGETQYF
TRBV10-3 CAISEPTSGRYNEQFF
TRBV30 CAWSFDRDQPQHF
TRBV5-6 CASWGQAMSTNTIYF
TRBV12-5 CASGLFGRGTEAFF
TRBV13 CASSARENGYTF
TRBV5-1 CASSLAYVSSYNEQFF
TRBV19 CASSIGAGGPKKTQYF
TRBV19 CASSIQGLAGVDEQFF
TRBV5-1 CASSLAEGQDSPLHF
TRBV29-1 CSVERRVNTEAFF
TRBV5-6 CASSLVGLAGVGQETQYF
TRBV19 CASSARRVRNTEAFF
TRBV6-2/TRBV6-3 CASSYGGVDQETQYF
TRBV2 CASTPSGSRGDEQFF
TRBV11-2 CASRQIAGGEAFF
TRBV7-8 CASSFGRETDTQYF
TRBV30 CAWSKPAGYGYTF
TRBV15 CATSEKRTGGYEKLFF